A single sample is the source of the 6 T cell receptor beta chains below, sequenced in a study of blood T cell repertoires in COVID-19. The table came from immunoSEQ multiplex PCR; TCRdb's copy has only in-frame clones and leaves some out. The sample has 80,000 to 100,000 clones; 80% to 90% are singletons. The sample was peripheral blood. The source of these receptors is a man aged 50 or older with COVID-19, enrolled during active disease.

The rearrangement links TRBV6-2 or TRBV6-3 to TRBJ1-2; possible D gene TRBD1, 6 bases. In germline, CDR1 is MNHEY, CDR2 SVGEGT. This CDR3 has 17 amino acids. The V and J ends lost 4 bases and 2 bases respectively, with 20 bases between them. The CDR3 protein is CASSLYFPIGQNYGYTF. The CDR3 nucleotides read TGTGCCAGCAGTTTGTATTTTCCTATCGGACAGAACTATGGCTACACCTTC.

DNA of the CDR3: TGTGCCAGCATTCTACAGGGGATTGACTCACCCCTCCACTTT. It encodes CASILQGIDSPLHF. The rearrangement links TRBV28 to TRBJ1-6; 7 nucleotides align to TRBD1. The length of the CDR3 is 14 residues. The J segment lost 10 bases and the V segment lost 7 bases, leaving 10 bases of the junction unmatched. The germline CDR1 and CDR2 sequences are MDHEN and SYDVKM.

V and J are TRBV7-8 and TRBJ2-1; D unresolved. Trimming removed 3 bases at V and 7 bases at J, with 19 bases between. Germline V gene lookup returns CDR1 SGHVS and CDR2 FQNEAQ. This CDR3 contains 16 residues. The CDR3 region has the DNA TGTGCCAGCAGCTTCCCTGTACTGAGAGGAAGGAATGAGCAGTTCTTC. This translates into CASSFPVLRGRNEQFF.

This clone has a single count. The V gene is TRBV7-2, the J gene TRBJ2-1; a weak D match, TRBD2 (7 bases). This CDR3 has 17 amino acids. Germline V gives CDR1 SGHTA, CDR2 FQGNSA. V was clipped by 2 bases and J by 0 bases, with 14 bases between them. CDR3 DNA: TGTGCCAGCAGCTTAAGGGCGGGGGCTAGCTCCTACAATGAGCAGTTCTTC. It specifies CASSLRAGASSYNEQFF.

This chain uses TRBV2 with TRBJ1-2; TRBD1 matches 8 bases. There are 15 residues in the CDR3. The germline gives CDR1 SNHLY, CDR2 FYNNEI. After removal of 8 bases from V and 4 bases from J, the junction contained 12 bases not matched to a gene. CDR3 protein: CASQGAGRAGYGYTF. The CDR3, as DNA: TGTGCCAGCCAGGGGGCGGGTAGGGCCGGCTATGGCTACACCTTC.

The chain employs TRBV2 and TRBJ2-7, with 8 bases identical to TRBD1. The CDR3 is 15 residues long. CDR1 is SNHLY and CDR2 is FYNNEI in the germline V gene. The trim removed 4 bases at V and 3 bases at J, leaving 8 bases unmatched. The CDR3 DNA reads TGTGCCAGCAGTGCAACGGACAGGGTAGACTACGAGCAGTACTTC. Translated: CASSATDRVDYEQYF.